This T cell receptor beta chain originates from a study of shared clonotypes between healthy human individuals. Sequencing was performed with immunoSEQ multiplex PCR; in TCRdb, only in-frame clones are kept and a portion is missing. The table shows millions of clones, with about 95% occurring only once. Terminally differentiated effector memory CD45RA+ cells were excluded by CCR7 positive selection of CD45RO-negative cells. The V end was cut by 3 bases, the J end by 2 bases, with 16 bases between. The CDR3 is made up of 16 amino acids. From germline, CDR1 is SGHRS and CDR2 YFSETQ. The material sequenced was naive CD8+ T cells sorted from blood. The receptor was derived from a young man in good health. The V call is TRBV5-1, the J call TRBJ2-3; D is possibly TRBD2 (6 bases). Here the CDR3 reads CASSYWSGGTTDTQYF. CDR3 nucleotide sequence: TGCGCCAGCAGCTACTGGAGTGGGGGGACCACAGATACGCAGTATTTT.